Following are 7 T cell receptor beta chains from one sample sequenced in a study of identical twins. TCRdb analysed the 5' RACE reads with MiXCR anew, one entry per CDR3 protein. The sample yields 1.5 million or so distinct CDR3 sequences, under 35% seen once. The sample consisted of cord blood. These receptors came from a newborn girl in good health.

This sequence joins TRBV20-1 and TRBJ2-1; no clear D gene. Near its end, the DNA agrees better with TRBJ2-7, so the J call may be wrong. Per germline, CDR1 DFQATT and CDR2 SNEGSKA (reference sequence). The CDR3 covers 14 residues. DNA of the CDR3: TGCAGTGCTAGAGACCTGGACGGATACAATGAGCAGTACTTC. Translated: CSARDLDGYNEQYF.

With regard to this clonotype: This could be a read error, since a much larger clone is one nucleotide away. This chain connects TRBV5-1 to TRBJ2-1, with TRBD2 matching 10 bases. V gave up 3 bases and J gave up 10 bases; unmatched junction bases: 13. The length of the CDR3 is 16 residues. The germline CDR1 and CDR2 sequences are SGHRS and YFSETQ. CDR3 loop: CASSSISGLAAYEQFF. CDR3 in DNA: TGCGCCAGCAGCTCCATCTCCGGACTAGCGGCTTACGAGCAGTTCTTC.

The chain is built from TRBV12-3 or TRBV12-4 and TRBJ1-2; 8 bases map to TRBD1. The CDR3 loop spans 14 amino acids. With 4 bases clipped from V and 5 bases from J, the junction kept 6 bases outside the gene matches. The CDR3 is CASSYAGTGYGYTF. The CDR3 coding sequence is TGTGCCAGCAGTTATGCTGGGACAGGATATGGCTACACCTTC.

The CDR3 coding sequence is TGCAGCGTTGATCGGACAGGAGGGGAGACCCAGTACTTC. This translates into CSVDRTGGETQYF. The chain carries TRBV29-1 and TRBJ2-7, with a possible D match to TRBD1 (7 bases). The J call may be faulty, since TRBJ2-5 better matches the DNA end. CDR1 and CDR2 from the germline V gene are SQVTM and ANQGSEA. The CDR3 is 13 amino acids.

This clonotype appeared a single time. The J gene is TRBJ2-3, the V gene TRBV15; a possible D gene is TRBD2 (5 bases). Trimming left V 2 bases short and J 4 bases short, with 13 bases between. CDR1 and CDR2 (germline): LNHNV, YYDKDF (reference sequence). The length of the CDR3 is 15 residues. CDR3: CATSRLLVAADTQYF. CDR3 DNA: TGTGCCACCAGCAGACTACTAGTGGCCGCAGATACGCAGTATTTT.

The V and J genes are TRBV7-9 and TRBJ2-2; either TRBD1 or TRBD2 may fit D (5 bases each). Germline CDR1 reads SEHNR; CDR2 reads FQNEAQ (reference sequence). The CDR3 totals 16 residues. Trimming cost V 3 bases and J 0 bases, with 11 bases left between them. Here the CDR3 reads CASSLPGTTNTGELFF. The CDR3 DNA is TGTGCCAGCAGCTTGCCCGGGACGACGAACACCGGGGAGCTGTTTTTT.

This clonotype turned up a few times. The rearrangement uses TRBV27 and TRBJ2-1; TRBD2 aligns across 10 bases. V shed 1 base, J shed 7 bases, and the junction held 7 bases outside the gene matches. Germline CDR1 MNHEY, CDR2 SMNVEV (reference sequence). The CDR3 is 16 amino acids. DNA of the CDR3: TGTGCCAGCAGTTTATGGGAGAGCGGGAGGGGGAATGAGCAGTTCTTC. This encodes CASSLWESGRGNEQFF.